This T cell receptor (beta chain) was identified during a study of blood T cell repertoires in COVID-19. About the research overall: Spain, Italy and the United States supplied samples that represented acute and convalescent COVID-19. T cells, B-cell-depleted T cells, or PBMCs provided the cDNA or gDNA that served as material.

This CDR3 has 11 residues. CDR1 and CDR2 (germline): GTSNPN, SVGIG (reference sequence). Of note for this clone: Its ends do not fully match the called genes, so a read error is possible.

Per the authors' pipeline: Estimation of nucleated cell counts relied on the amplification of reference gene primers. The data were produced by immunoSEQ multiplex PCR, yet TCRdb's version contains in-frame clones alone and is incomplete. That table gives V, J and clone size, and the DNA gave D and trimming. The sample holds over 350,000 clones, 75% to 90% seen once. This chain joins TRBV30 and TRBJ2-7, with 11 bases matching TRBD1. The receptor comes from a woman younger than 45 with acute or convalescent COVID-19. The sequenced sample was peripheral blood. DNA for the CDR3: TGTGCCTGGACATTGAGCGGGACAGGGGGCTTC. The encoded protein is CAWTLSGTGGF.